One sample yielded the 31 T cell receptor beta chains listed below, sequenced in a study of T cells in localized non-small cell lung cancer. TCRdb's copy holds only in-frame clones and misses some; the assay was immunoSEQ multiplex PCR. The sample consists of approximately 17,000 clones, about 80% of them appearing once. This specimen consisted of peripheral blood, obtained before any cancer treatment. These receptors came from a male donor older than 55 with stage I lung adenocarcinoma.

This chain uses TRBV7-8 with TRBJ2-2; D is undetermined. The germline V and J ends were trimmed by 0 bases and 0 bases, with 5 bases remaining between them. This CDR3 contains 15 residues. The germline V gene has CDR1 SGHVS and CDR2 FQNEAQ. The CDR3 region has the DNA TGTGCCAGCAGCTTAGCGGCCCCGAACACCGGGGAGCTGTTTTTT. Translating gives CASSLAAPNTGELFF.

V is TRBV28 and J is TRBJ1-4; no clear D. This CDR3 region has 15 residues. Germline V gene sequence: CDR1 MDHEN, CDR2 SYDVKM. V was cut by 7 bases and J by 0 bases, with 12 bases left in between. The CDR3 loop is CASTLPYATNEKLFF. The CDR3 region has the DNA TGTGCCAGCACCCTTCCCTATGCAACTAATGAAAAACTGTTTTTT.

The chain uses TRBV7-6 and TRBJ2-1; 12 nucleotides line up with TRBD1. J lost 9 bases, V lost 5 bases, and 8 bases had no gene match. CDR3 length: 15 residues. Per germline, CDR1 SGHVS and CDR2 FNYEAQ. CDR3 coding DNA: TGTGCCAGCAGCACGGGACAGGGGGCGCTTGGTGAGCAGTTCTTC. Translated: CASSTGQGALGEQFF.

The chain joins TRBV18 to TRBJ2-1, with 10 bases matching TRBD2. This CDR3 is 18 amino acids long. J lost 4 bases, V lost 3 bases, and 12 bases had no gene match. From germline, CDR1 is KGHSH and CDR2 LQKENI. CDR3 DNA: TGTGCCAGCTCACCCCCTATACTTTTAGCGGGGGGTTACAATGAGCAGTTCTTC. Encoded protein: CASSPPILLAGGYNEQFF. The full variable domain, completed using reference TRBV18 and TRBJ2-1, is NAGVMQNPRHLVRRRGQEARLRCSPMKGHSHVYWYRQLPEEGLKFMVYLQKENIIDESGMPKERFSAEFPKEGPSILRIQQVVRGDSAAYFCASSPPILLAGGYNEQFFGPGTRLTVL.

The chain is built from TRBV6-1 and TRBJ2-5; weak D call: TRBD2 (5 bases). V dropped 11 bases and J dropped 2 bases, with 18 bases sitting between them. The CDR3 spans 14 residues. Germline values: CDR1 MNHNS, CDR2 SASEGT. As DNA, the CDR3 is TGTGCCCATGGACCCCTAGCAGAGCAAGAGACCCAGTACTTC. Amino acids: CAHGPLAEQETQYF.

The chain has TRBV18 and TRBJ2-5; 10 positions match TRBD2. Germline loops: CDR1 KGHSH, CDR2 LQKENI. The CDR3 is 16 amino acids. V trimming: 3 bases; J trimming: 5 bases; junction bases outside the gene matches: 9. In DNA, the CDR3 is TGTGCCAGCTCACCTCTGGCTAGCGGGGGTTATGAGACCCAGTACTTC. Its protein is CASSPLASGGYETQYF.

CDR3 amino acids: CASSGDRGIGGEQFF. The CDR3 DNA is TGTGCCAGCAGTGGGGACAGGGGGATCGGGGGTGAGCAGTTCTTC. J is TRBJ2-1 and V is TRBV2, with TRBD1 matching 11 bases. J gave up 9 bases and V 4 bases, and 8 bases lay outside the gene matches. This CDR3 contains 15 residues. CDR1 and CDR2 from the germline V gene are SNHLY and FYNNEI.

The chain combines TRBV6-1 with TRBJ1-6; no firm D call. V lost 1 base, J lost 7 bases, and 8 bases lay in between. This CDR3 comprises 14 residues. CDR1 and CDR2 (germline): MNHNS, SASEGT. The CDR3 here is CASSEDEKNSPLHF. DNA for the CDR3: TGTGCCAGCAGTGAAGACGAGAAAAATTCACCCCTCCACTTT.

Written as DNA, the CDR3 is TGTGCCAGCAGCCCCCGACTAGCGGGAGCGGGAGATACGCAGTATTTT. Its protein is CASSPRLAGAGDTQYF. This chain connects TRBV7-2 to TRBJ2-3; 12 bases fit TRBD2. The J segment lost 5 bases and the V segment lost 5 bases, leaving 8 bases of the junction unmatched. Germline V gives CDR1 SGHTA, CDR2 FQGNSA. The CDR3 length is 16 residues.

This chain uses TRBV2 with TRBJ1-4; D is unresolved. Germline V gene sequence: CDR1 SNHLY, CDR2 FYNNEI. Trimming stripped 3 bases from V and 6 bases from J, with 14 bases between. The CDR3 spans 15 residues. The CDR3 nucleotides read TGTGCCAGCAGTGAGGGAGTGGGAGTGGATGAAAAACTGTTTTTT. This gives the protein CASSEGVGVDEKLFF.

The chain carries TRBV10-2 and TRBJ2-3, with D uncertain. The CDR3 is 13 amino acids. Trimming cost V 2 bases and J 7 bases, with 10 bases left between them. Germline CDR1 and CDR2: WSHSY and SAAADI. CDR3 sequence (DNA): TGCGCCAGCAGTGAGAGTCGCTTGAATACGCAGTATTTT. Amino acid sequence: CASSESRLNTQYF.

In this sample, this clone turned up once. The chain couples TRBV27 to TRBJ2-2, with 13 bases identical to TRBD2. This CDR3 has 14 residues. CDR1 and CDR2 (germline): MNHEY, SMNVEV (reference sequence). V gave up 4 bases and J gave up 7 bases; unmatched junction bases: 0. As DNA, the CDR3 is TGTGCCAGCAGTTGGACTAGCGGGGGCGGGGAGCTGTTTTTT. Its translation: CASSWTSGGGELFF.

The V and J genes are TRBV20-1 and TRBJ2-5; D remains unclear. CDR3 length equals 11 residues. Germline CDR1 reads DFQATT; CDR2 reads SNEGSKA (reference sequence). Trimming left V 3 bases short and J 3 bases short, with 5 bases between. The DNA of the CDR3 is TGCAGTGCTAGCCCCAAAGAGACCCAGTACTTC. Protein: CSASPKETQYF.

The V call is TRBV6-1, the J call TRBJ1-5, with 9 bases that match TRBD1. CDR1 is MNHNS and CDR2 is SASEGT in the germline V gene. This CDR3 is built from 14 residues. J lost 1 base, V lost 6 bases, and 1 base had no gene match. CDR3 amino acids: CASSGTGSNQPQHF. The CDR3 bases are TGTGCCAGCAGCGGGACAGGGAGCAATCAGCCCCAGCATTTT.

The chain links TRBV5-3 to TRBJ1-4; D gene unclear. TRBV5-3 is sorted into the ORF group, with uncertain function. The CDR3 totals 13 residues. V gave up 3 bases and J gave up 10 bases, with 13 bases separating them. CDR3 in amino acids: CARSSGPQGKLFF. Here the CDR3 DNA reads TGTGCCAGAAGCTCCGGGCCCCAAGGAAAACTGTTTTTT.

Regarding this clone: Relative to the germline gene, one junction end is altered; a read error may explain this. The V gene is TRBV7-7, the J gene TRBJ1-1; D possibly corresponds to TRBD1 (6 bases). Germline V gene data show CDR1 as SSHAT and CDR2 as FNYEAQ (reference sequence). The CDR3 has 16 residues. The CDR3 DNA sequence: TGTGCTAGCAGCTTAGGAAATGAGGGGGTGGGCACTGAAGCTTTCTTT. The encoded protein is CASSLGNEGVGTEAFF.

V usage is TRBV4-1 and J usage is TRBJ2-2; 12 nucleotides match TRBD1. Germline CDR1 reads MGHRA; CDR2 reads YSYEKL. Losses at the gene ends were 4 bases for V and 3 bases for J; bases not matched to a gene: 12. The CDR3 sequence is 19 residues long. The CDR3 coding sequence is TGCGCCAGCAGCCGCATACCCGCCGGGACAGGGGGCGACACCGGGGAGCTGTTTTTT. Amino acid sequence: CASSRIPAGTGGDTGELFF.

With regard to this clone: Compared with germline, one end of the junction differs, possibly owing to a read error. The chain joins TRBV7-8 to TRBJ1-2; perhaps TRBD1 as D (5 bases). The CDR3 sequence is 15 residues long. CDR1 is SGHVS, CDR2 FQNEAQ, per germline. CDR3 in amino acids: CASSKVVGADYGYTF. The CDR3 region has the DNA TGTGCCAGCAGCAAGGTCGTTGGGGCGGACTACGGCTACACCTTC.

The chain carries TRBV27 and TRBJ1-5; unclear D gene. This CDR3 is 13 amino acids long. Looked up from germline, CDR1 is MNHEY and CDR2 is SMNVEV (reference sequence). The V end was cut by 2 bases, the J end by 6 bases, with 8 bases between. CDR3 protein: CASSLKGGQPQHF. The CDR3 region has the DNA TGTGCCAGCAGTTTAAAGGGTGGTCAGCCCCAGCATTTT.

Written as DNA, the CDR3 is TGCGCCAGCAGGGGCCACAACCAAGAGACCCAGTACTTC. Protein sequence: CASRGHNQETQYF. The gene calls are TRBV5-1 and TRBJ2-5; the D is unclear. The V and J ends lost 5 bases and 0 bases respectively, with 8 bases between them. The CDR3 sequence is 13 residues long. CDR1 and CDR2 (germline): SGHRS, YFSETQ.

The J gene is TRBJ2-5, the V gene TRBV11-2; D gene ambiguous. Trimming left V 1 base short and J 1 base short, with 7 bases between. The CDR3 loop spans 14 amino acids. Germline CDR1 and CDR2: SGHAT and FQNNGV. CDR3 protein: CASSLGRAQETQYF. The DNA for the CDR3 is TGTGCCAGCAGCTTAGGCCGGGCCCAAGAGACCCAGTACTTC.

The chain employs TRBV5-6 and TRBJ2-6, with no clear D. The germline V and J ends were trimmed by 3 bases and 0 bases, with 7 bases remaining between them. The CDR3 extends over 15 amino acids. CDR1 SGHDT and CDR2 YYEEEE come from the germline V gene. The CDR3: CASSSGVSGANVLTF. CDR3 DNA: TGTGCCAGCAGCTCAGGAGTCTCTGGGGCCAACGTCCTGACTTTC.

The V gene is TRBV4-3, the J gene TRBJ2-1; maybe TRBD2 (7 bases). Germline lookup yields CDR1 LGHNA and CDR2 YSLEER. The CDR3 is made up of 13 amino acids. Between the trimmed V and J ends, which lost 0 bases and 9 bases, there was a span of 9 bases. The CDR3 DNA follows: TGCGCCAGCAGCCAAGATAGGGGGGGTGAGCAGTTCTTC. It translates to CASSQDRGGEQFF.

V usage is TRBV18 and J usage is TRBJ2-3; perhaps TRBD1 as D (6 bases). CDR1 is KGHSH and CDR2 is LQKENI in the germline V gene. This CDR3 is built from 14 residues. The V end lost 3 bases, the J end lost 0 bases, and 7 bases lay between the germline ends. CDR3 sequence (DNA): TGTGCCAGCTCACCCGACAGGAGCACAGATACGCAGTATTTT. It codes for CASSPDRSTDTQYF. The variable domain in full, with the rest retrieved from reference TRBV18 and TRBJ2-3, is NAGVMQNPRHLVRRRGQEARLRCSPMKGHSHVYWYRQLPEEGLKFMVYLQKENIIDESGMPKERFSAEFPKEGPSILRIQQVVRGDSAAYFCASSPDRSTDTQYFGPGTRLTVL.

The chain couples TRBV5-1 to TRBJ2-3, with 7 bases identical to TRBD1. Per germline, CDR1 SGHRS and CDR2 YFSETQ. Trimming at V came to 4 bases and at J to 4 bases, leaving 9 bases not matched to a gene. The CDR3 has 15 residues. The CDR3 protein is CASSTVTGSPDTQYF. Here the CDR3 DNA reads TGCGCCAGCAGCACCGTGACAGGGTCCCCAGATACGCAGTATTTT.

V and J are TRBV2 and TRBJ2-7, with a weak D call TRBD2 (6 bases). CDR3 length: 15 residues. In germline, CDR1 is SNHLY, CDR2 FYNNEI. Trimming cost V 5 bases and J 0 bases, with 14 bases left between them. The CDR3 is CASSNQEGHSYEQYF. As DNA, the CDR3 is TGTGCCAGCAGTAACCAGGAGGGCCACTCCTACGAGCAGTACTTC.

The V call is TRBV11-3, the J call TRBJ2-7; D tentatively reads TRBD1 or TRBD2 (5 bases each). The CDR3 covers 12 residues. CDR1 and CDR2 (germline): SGHNT, YENEEA. V gave up 6 bases and J gave up 2 bases, with 8 bases separating them. The CDR3 here is CASRGRTYEQYF. Written as DNA, the CDR3 is TGTGCCAGCAGGGGACGGACCTACGAGCAGTACTTC.

The V and J genes are TRBV7-3 and TRBJ2-1, with 11 bases matching TRBD2. Trimming removed 2 bases from V and 4 bases from J; junction bases left unmatched: 4. Germline loops: CDR1 SGHTA, CDR2 FQGTGA. This CDR3 spans 16 amino acids. CDR3 sequence reads: CASSLGTSGGYNEQFF. The CDR3 DNA reads TGTGCCAGCAGCTTAGGTACTAGCGGGGGATACAATGAGCAGTTCTTC.

The V gene is TRBV21-1, the J gene TRBJ2-7; the D segment call TRBD1 is taken from the table without a DNA check. TRBV21-1 is a known pseudogene. CDR3 length equals 16 residues. The CDR3 reads CASSKVEVDSSYEQYF. For the CDR3, the DNA is TGTGCCAGCAGCAAAGTCGAGGTGGACAGCTCCTACGAGCAGTACTTC.

CDR3 in amino acids: CASSLAGSDTQYF. CDR3 DNA: TGTGCCAGTAGTCTAGCGGGGTCAGATACGCAGTATTTT. The chain has TRBV19 and TRBJ2-3; 9 positions agree with TRBD2. The J segment lost 4 bases and the V segment lost 5 bases, leaving 1 base of the junction unmatched. Germline values: CDR1 LNHDA, CDR2 SQIVND (reference sequence). This CDR3 region has 13 residues.

The V call is TRBV7-9, the J call TRBJ2-6, with D perhaps TRBD1 or TRBD2 (5 bases each). V shed 5 bases and J shed 0 bases, with 14 bases lying between them. The CDR3 is made up of 17 amino acids. Germline lookup yields CDR1 SEHNR and CDR2 FQNEAQ (reference sequence). The CDR3 loop reads CASSPWGTGSGANVLTF. CDR3 in DNA: TGTGCCAGCAGCCCCTGGGGGACGGGCTCTGGGGCCAACGTCCTGACTTTC.